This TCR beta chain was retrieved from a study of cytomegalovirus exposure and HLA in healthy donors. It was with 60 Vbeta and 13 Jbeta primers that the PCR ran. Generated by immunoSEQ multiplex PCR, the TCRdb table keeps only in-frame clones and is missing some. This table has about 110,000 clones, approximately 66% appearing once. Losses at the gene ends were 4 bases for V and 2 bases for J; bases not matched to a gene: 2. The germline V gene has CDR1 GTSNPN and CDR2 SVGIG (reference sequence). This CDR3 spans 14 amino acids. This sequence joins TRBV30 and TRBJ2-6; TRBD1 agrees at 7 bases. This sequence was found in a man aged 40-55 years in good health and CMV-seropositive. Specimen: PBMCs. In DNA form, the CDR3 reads TGTGCCTGGATTCAGGGGGCTGGGGCCAACGTCCTGACTTTC. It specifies CAWIQGAGANVLTF.